This is a list of T cell receptor beta chains from one sample in a study of beta chain features in type 1 diabetes. Data came from immunoSEQ multiplex PCR; TCRdb stores just in-frame clones and leaves some out. This sample has about 900,000 clones; around a sixth occur once, and the top ten carry 0.023%. Sequenced: naive CD4+ T cells from blood. The receptors originated from a woman between 18 and 29 years old in good health. Both conserved end residues are part of each CDR3. The D gene is left open where the match is weak. Clone size is given for some rows only: seen once, a few or many times, or a class if the clone is expanded.

>TRBV28|TRBJ2-7|.|few
CASRWGDRSSYEQYF
TGTGCCAGCAGGTGGGGGGATAGGAGCTCCTACGAGCAGTACTTC
>TRBV6-1|TRBJ2-3|TRBD1|few
CASMKDRGNTDTQYF
TGTGCCAGCATGAAGGACAGGGGCAACACAGATACGCAGTATTTT
>TRBV7-2|TRBJ2-7|.|.
CASSLTAEGSYEQYF
TGTGCCAGCAGCTTGACAGCCGAGGGCTCCTACGAGCAGTACTTC
>TRBV7-9|TRBJ1-2|.|few
CASSSEAGDTYGYTF
TGTGCCAGCAGCTCGGAGGCGGGGGATACCTATGGCTACACCTTC
>TRBV29-1|TRBJ2-3|.|.
CSVGPTTRPDTQYF
TGCAGCGTTGGGCCGACGACTCGACCAGATACGCAGTATTTT
>TRBV19|TRBJ2-5|.|few
CASSGQYGTQYF
TGTGCCAGTAGTGGGCAATACGGGACCCAGTACTTC
>TRBV28|TRBJ1-5|.|few
CASSLPPQPQHF
TGTGCCAGCAGTTTGCCACCCCAGCCCCAGCATTTT
>TRBV4-3|TRBJ2-1|TRBD2|.
CASSQDLAGTYNEQFF
TGCGCCAGCAGCCAGGATTTAGCGGGCACCTACAATGAGCAGTTCTTC
>TRBV19|TRBJ2-2|TRBD2|few
CASRSAGGGTGELFF
TGTGCCAGTAGGTCGGCGGGAGGAGGGACCGGGGAGCTGTTTTTT
>TRBV7-9|TRBJ1-4|.|few
CASSLATRGWENEKLFF
TGTGCCAGCAGCTTAGCGACCCGGGGTTGGGAGAATGAAAAACTGTTTTTT
>TRBV4-2|TRBJ2-6|TRBD1|.
CASSPRRQGAVGANVLTF
TGTGCCAGCAGCCCGAGAAGACAGGGGGCGGTCGGGGCCAACGTCCTGACTTTC
>TRBV29-1|TRBJ2-1|TRBD2|few
CSGRGAGGPYEQFF
TGCAGCGGGCGGGGAGCGGGAGGGCCCTATGAGCAGTTCTTC